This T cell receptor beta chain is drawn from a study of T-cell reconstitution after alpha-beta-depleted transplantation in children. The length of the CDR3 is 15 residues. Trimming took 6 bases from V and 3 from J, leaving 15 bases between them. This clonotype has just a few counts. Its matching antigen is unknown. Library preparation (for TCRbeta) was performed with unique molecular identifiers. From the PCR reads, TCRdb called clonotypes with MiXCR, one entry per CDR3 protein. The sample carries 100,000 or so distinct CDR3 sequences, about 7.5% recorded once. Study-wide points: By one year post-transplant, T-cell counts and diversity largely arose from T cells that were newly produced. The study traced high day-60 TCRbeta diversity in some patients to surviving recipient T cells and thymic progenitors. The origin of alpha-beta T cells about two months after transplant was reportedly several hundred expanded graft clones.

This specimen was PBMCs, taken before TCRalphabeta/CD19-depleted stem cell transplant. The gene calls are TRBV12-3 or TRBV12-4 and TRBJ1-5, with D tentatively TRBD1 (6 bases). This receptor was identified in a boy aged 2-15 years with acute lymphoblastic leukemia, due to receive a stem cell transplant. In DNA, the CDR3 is TGTGCCAGCAGGGGAACAGGGTTCAACAATCAGCCCCAGCATTTT. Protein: CASRGTGFNNQPQHF.